The subject of this entry is one T cell receptor (beta chain). This receptor's antigen is unknown. No much larger clone exists at a distance of one base, and base qualities are not known. TCRbeta CDR3 regions were amplified from genomic DNA using the immunoSEQ Assay, a bias-controlled multiplex PCR. In the paper's pipeline: Nucleated cell counts per sample were estimated from amplification of reference gene primers within the assay. Sequence reads were collapsed and filtered to measure the absolute abundance of every unique TCRbeta CDR3 rearrangement. Productive Simpson clonality was computed per sample as the square root of Simpson's diversity index over productive rearrangements. TCRdb re-hosts the immuneACCESS table, in-frame sequences only. Its copies lack some clones; in the studies checked, an unresolved V gene accounts for under half of them, and the cause for the rest is not known. V, J and clone size are taken as reported in that table, and D and trimming were inferred from the DNA itself. This sample comprises approximately 360,000 clones, 89% of them detected only once. Over 1% of the sample lies in the top ten.

Collaborating institutions collected whole blood in K2EDTA tubes following their own protocols. For TCRbeta analysis, collaborators shipped samples as frozen whole blood, isolated PBMCs, or DNA extracted from either of those sample types. The record originates from a study of blood T cell repertoires in COVID-19 (dated by TCRdb to 2020 to 2021). Regarding the research as a whole: Collaborator samples came from the United States, Italy and Spain and covered acute and convalescent phases of COVID-19. The material from the prospective study consisted of cDNA or gDNA derived from T cells, B-cell-depleted T cells, or PBMCs. Deeply sampled blood TCRbeta repertoires from subjects exposed to, actively infected with, or recovered from COVID-19 were included in the dataset. The repertoires were made available in a free public database intended to serve as a resource for research on the immune response to SARS-CoV-2. The samples were drawn from two sources: the first 160 participants of the ongoing ImmuneRACE study, and fewer than 1,500 subjects contributed by 6 global collaborators. Nearly every sample came with metadata listing a de-identified subject ID, COVID-19 status, age in years and sex. Where HLA class I and class II types were available, the types were taken from metadata supplied by the sample provider, not from assay-based typing. The paper as a whole reports these results and caveats: The quantity of clinical and demographic metadata differed by source and by participant and was supplied without curation.

Inclusive of the bounding cysteine and phenylalanine, the CDR3 is 14 residues long. Just the 42-base CDR3 DNA is kept, in frame starting at base 1. Taken from the germline V gene (reference sequence), the CDR1 and CDR2 loops are WNHNN and SYGVQD. Ends trimmed: V by 5 bases, J by 3 bases; bases unmatched to a gene: 3. The sequencing input was peripheral blood. The source of this sequence is a man aged 35-49 years with acute or convalescent COVID-19. The V gene is TRBV10-1 and the J gene is TRBJ2-7; 11 central bases correspond to TRBD2. In nucleotides, the sequence is TGCGCCAGCAGTCCGGGACTAGCGGTCTACGAGCAGTACTTC. This encodes CASSPGLAVYEQYF.